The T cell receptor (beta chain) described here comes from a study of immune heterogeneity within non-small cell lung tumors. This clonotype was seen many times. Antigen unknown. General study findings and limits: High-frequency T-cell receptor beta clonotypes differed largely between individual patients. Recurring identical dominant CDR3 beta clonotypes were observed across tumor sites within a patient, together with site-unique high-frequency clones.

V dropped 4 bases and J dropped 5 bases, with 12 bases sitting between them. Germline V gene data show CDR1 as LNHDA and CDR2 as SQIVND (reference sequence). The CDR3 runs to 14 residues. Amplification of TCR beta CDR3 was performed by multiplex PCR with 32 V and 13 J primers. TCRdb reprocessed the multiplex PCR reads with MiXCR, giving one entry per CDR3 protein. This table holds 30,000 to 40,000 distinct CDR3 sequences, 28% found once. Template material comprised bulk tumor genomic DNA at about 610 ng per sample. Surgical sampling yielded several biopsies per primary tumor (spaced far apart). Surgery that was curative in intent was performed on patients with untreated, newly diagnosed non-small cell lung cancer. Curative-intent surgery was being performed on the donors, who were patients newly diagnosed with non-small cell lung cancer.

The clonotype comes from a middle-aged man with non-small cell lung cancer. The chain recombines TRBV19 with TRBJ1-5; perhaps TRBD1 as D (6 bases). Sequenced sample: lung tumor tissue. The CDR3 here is CASSTYRVDQPQHF. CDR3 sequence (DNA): TGTGCCAGTAGTACCTACAGGGTCGATCAGCCCCAGCATTTT.